In this sample, the clone carrying this TCR beta chain turned up a few times. Arm-PCR of CDR3 regions and iRepertoire HTBI primers were used to build TCR beta libraries. TCRdb reprocessed the multiplex PCR reads with MiXCR, giving one entry per CDR3 protein. The profile shows some 330,000 distinct CDR3 sequences, over 9.5% of them singletons. Time point: newly diagnosed GD, antithyroid drugs for less than 3 months. After RNA was extracted from PBMCs, the TCR library was made from it. This entry belongs to a study of regulatory T cells in long-lasting Graves disease. Germline V CDR1 and CDR2: SGHTA, FQGTGA. V lost 5 bases and J lost 9, with 13 bases in between. The CDR3 has 12 residues. This sample was also put to use in a study of T cells in Graves' hyperthyroidism and ophthalmopathy. This second report adds: Appearing also in blood were most of the thyroid clonotypes expanded above 0.001.

Sequencing used peripheral blood mononuclear cells (PBMCs), obtained at new diagnosis, from a patient treated with antithyroid drugs. The clonotype comes from a woman under 30 with Graves disease. The chain uses TRBV7-3 and TRBJ2-5; weak D call: TRBD2 (6 bases). This CDR3 reads CASSDLGGAQYF. The DNA of the CDR3 is TGTGCCAGCAGCGACCTAGGCGGGGCCCAGTACTTC.